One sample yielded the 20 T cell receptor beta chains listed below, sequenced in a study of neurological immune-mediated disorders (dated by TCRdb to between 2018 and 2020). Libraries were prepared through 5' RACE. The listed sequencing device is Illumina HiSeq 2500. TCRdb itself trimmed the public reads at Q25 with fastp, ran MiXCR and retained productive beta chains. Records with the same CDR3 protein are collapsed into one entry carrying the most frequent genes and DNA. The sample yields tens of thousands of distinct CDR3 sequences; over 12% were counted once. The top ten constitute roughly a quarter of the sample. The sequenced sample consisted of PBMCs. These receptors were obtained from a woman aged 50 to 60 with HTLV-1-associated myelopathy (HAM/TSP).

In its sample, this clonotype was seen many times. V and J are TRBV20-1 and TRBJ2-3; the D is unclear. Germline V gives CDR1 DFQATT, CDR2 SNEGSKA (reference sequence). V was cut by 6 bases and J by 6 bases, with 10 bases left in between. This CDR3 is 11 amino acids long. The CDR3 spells CSAPDSDTQYF. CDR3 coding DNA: TGCAGTGCCCCTGACTCCGATACGCAGTATTTT.

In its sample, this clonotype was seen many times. CDR3 in DNA: TGTGCCAGCAGTCCTTGGGACCCCAGAGATACGCAGTATTTT. This gives the protein CASSPWDPRDTQYF. This chain uses TRBV6-2 or TRBV6-3 with TRBJ2-3; D assignment may be TRBD1 or TRBD2 (5 bases each). Deletions cut 5 bases from V and 5 bases from J, with 14 bases between. CDR1 is MNHEY, CDR2 SVGEGT, per germline. The CDR3 sequence is 14 residues long.

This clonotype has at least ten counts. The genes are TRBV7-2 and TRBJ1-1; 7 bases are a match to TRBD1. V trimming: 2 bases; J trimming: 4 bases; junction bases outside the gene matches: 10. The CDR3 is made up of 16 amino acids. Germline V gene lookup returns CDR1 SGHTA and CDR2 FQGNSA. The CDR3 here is CASSLTGDTAATEAFF. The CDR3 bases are TGTGCCAGCAGCTTAACAGGGGATACAGCGGCCACTGAAGCTTTCTTT.

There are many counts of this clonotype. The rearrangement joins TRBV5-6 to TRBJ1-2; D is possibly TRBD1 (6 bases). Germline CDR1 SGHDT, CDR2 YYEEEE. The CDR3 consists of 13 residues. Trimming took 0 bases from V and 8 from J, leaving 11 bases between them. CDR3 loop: CASSLGWTEGYTF. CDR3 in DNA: TGTGCCAGCAGCTTGGGGTGGACAGAGGGCTACACCTTC.

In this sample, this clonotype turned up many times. The CDR3 sequence: CASSQANPGGVETQYF. The CDR3 nucleotides are TGTGCCAGCAGCCAAGCAAATCCAGGGGGCGTCGAGACCCAGTACTTC. V is TRBV3-1 and J is TRBJ2-5; 8 nucleotides align to TRBD1. Germline V gene lookup returns CDR1 LGHDT and CDR2 YNNKEL (reference sequence). With V trimmed by 1 base and J by 5 bases, 9 bases remained unmatched. The CDR3 is 16 amino acids.

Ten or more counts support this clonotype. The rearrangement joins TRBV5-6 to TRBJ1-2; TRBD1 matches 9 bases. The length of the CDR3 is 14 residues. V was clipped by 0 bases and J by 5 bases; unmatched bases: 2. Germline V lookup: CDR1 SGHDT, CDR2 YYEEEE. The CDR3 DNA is TGTGCCAGCAGCTTGGGGGACAGGGAGTATGGCTACACCTTC. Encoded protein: CASSLGDREYGYTF.

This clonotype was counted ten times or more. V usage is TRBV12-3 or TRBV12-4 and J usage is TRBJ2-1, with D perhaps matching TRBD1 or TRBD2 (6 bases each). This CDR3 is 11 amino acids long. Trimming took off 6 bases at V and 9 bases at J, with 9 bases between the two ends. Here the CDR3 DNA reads TGTGCCAGCAGAGAGGGGGGTGAGCAGTTCTTC. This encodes CASREGGEQFF.

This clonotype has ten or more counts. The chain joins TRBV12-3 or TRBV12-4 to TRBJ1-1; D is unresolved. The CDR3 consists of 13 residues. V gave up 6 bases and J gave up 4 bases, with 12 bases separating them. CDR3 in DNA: TGTGCCAGCAGCCTTGGACGGAGCACTGAAGCTTTCTTT. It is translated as CASSLGRSTEAFF.

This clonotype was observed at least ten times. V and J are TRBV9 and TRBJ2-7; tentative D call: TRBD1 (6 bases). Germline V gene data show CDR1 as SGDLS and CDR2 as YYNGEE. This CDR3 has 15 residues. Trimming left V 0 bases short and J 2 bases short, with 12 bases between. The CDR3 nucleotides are TGTGCCAGCAGCGTAGCCCCGACAGGTACCTACGAGCAGTACTTC. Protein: CASSVAPTGTYEQYF.

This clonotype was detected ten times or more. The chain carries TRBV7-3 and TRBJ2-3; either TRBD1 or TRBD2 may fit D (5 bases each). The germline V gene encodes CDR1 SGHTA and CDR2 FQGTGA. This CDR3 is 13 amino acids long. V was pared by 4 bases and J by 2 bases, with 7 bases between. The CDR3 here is CASSWGITDTQYF. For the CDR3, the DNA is TGTGCCAGCAGCTGGGGGATCACAGATACGCAGTATTTT.

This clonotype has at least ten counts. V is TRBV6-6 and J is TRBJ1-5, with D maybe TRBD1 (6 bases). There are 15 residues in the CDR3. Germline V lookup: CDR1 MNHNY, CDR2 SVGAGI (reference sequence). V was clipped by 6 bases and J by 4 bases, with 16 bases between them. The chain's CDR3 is CASRGGAEGNQPQHF. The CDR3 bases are TGTGCCAGCAGGGGGGGGGCGGAAGGAAATCAGCCCCAGCATTTT.

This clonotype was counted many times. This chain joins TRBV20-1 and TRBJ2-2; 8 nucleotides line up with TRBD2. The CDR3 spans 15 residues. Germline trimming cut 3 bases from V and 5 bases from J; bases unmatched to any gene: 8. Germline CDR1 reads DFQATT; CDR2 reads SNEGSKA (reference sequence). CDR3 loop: CSASPGGGRTGELFF. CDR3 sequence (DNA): TGCAGTGCTAGTCCGGGCGGGGGGCGTACCGGGGAGCTGTTTTTT.

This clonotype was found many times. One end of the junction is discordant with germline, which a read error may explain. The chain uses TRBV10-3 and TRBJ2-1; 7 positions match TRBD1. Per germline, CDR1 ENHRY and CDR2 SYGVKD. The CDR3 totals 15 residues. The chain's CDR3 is CAISQETGPYYEQCF. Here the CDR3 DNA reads TGTGCCATCAGTCAAGAGACAGGGCCGTACTATGAGCAGTGCTTC.

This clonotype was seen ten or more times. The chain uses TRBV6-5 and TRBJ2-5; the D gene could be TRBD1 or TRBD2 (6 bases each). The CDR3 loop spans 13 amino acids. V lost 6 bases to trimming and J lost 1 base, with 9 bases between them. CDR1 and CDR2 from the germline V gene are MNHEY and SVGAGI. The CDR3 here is CASRKGGQETQYF. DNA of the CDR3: TGTGCCAGCAGGAAGGGGGGCCAAGAGACCCAGTACTTC.

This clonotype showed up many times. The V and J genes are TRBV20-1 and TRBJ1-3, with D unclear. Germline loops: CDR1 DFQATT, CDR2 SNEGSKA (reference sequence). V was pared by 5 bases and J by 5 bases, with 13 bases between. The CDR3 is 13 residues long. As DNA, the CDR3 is TGCAGTGCTTCTGAGGCGCAGCGAAACACCATATATTTT. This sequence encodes CSASEAQRNTIYF.

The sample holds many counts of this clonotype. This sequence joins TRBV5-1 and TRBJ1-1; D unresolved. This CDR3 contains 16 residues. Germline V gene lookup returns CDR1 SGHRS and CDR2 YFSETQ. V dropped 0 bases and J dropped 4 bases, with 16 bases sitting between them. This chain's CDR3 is CASSLVSGRVGTEAFF. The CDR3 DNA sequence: TGCGCCAGCAGCTTGGTATCAGGAAGGGTAGGCACTGAAGCTTTCTTT.

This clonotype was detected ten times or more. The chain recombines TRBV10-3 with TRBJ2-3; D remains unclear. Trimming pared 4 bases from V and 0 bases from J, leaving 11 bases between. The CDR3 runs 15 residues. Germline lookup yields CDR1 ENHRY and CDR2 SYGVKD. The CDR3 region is CAISAVGSSTDTQYF. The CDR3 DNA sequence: TGTGCCATCAGTGCAGTCGGTTCAAGCACAGATACGCAGTATTTT.

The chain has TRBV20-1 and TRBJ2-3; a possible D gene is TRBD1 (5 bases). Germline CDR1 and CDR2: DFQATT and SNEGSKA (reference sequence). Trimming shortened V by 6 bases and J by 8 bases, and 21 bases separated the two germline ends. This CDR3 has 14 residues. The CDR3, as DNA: TGCAGTGCGACTGTAGGGGTGAACACAACTACGCAGTATTTT. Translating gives CSATVGVNTTTQYF.

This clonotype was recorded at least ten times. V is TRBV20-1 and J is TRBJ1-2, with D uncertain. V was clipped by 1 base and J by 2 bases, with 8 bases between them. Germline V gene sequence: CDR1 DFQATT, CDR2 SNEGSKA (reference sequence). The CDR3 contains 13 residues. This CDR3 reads CSARVAGNYGYTF. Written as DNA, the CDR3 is TGCAGTGCTAGAGTTGCAGGAAACTATGGCTACACCTTC.

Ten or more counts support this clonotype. CDR3 in DNA: TGCAGTGCTCCACCCGAAGGGGCGGTCCGCACAGATACGCAGTATTTT. Translation: CSAPPEGAVRTDTQYF. The chain employs TRBV20-1 and TRBJ2-3; D possibly corresponds to TRBD1 (5 bases). The germline V and J ends were trimmed by 5 bases and 1 base, with 19 bases remaining between them. CDR3 length equals 16 residues. CDR1 is DFQATT, CDR2 SNEGSKA, per germline (reference sequence).